These T cell receptor beta chains were read from a single sample in a study of post-analysis software for immune sequencing data. TCRdb called the PCR reads again in MiXCR, with one record for every CDR3 protein. Of about 500,000 distinct CDR3 sequences detected, less than 45% appear once; the ten largest clones hold roughly an eighth. The sample taken for sequencing was blood. The receptors were gathered from a girl between 5 and 17 years old with multiple sclerosis. The CDR3 runs from the conserved cysteine through the conserved F or W. D genes are given only for firm matches. Size values are once, few and many counts, or a class for expanded clones, and some rows have none.

cdr3_nt: TGCGCCAGCGAAGGGGGCCTACAGAACACAGATACGCAGTATTTT
cdr3_aa: CASEGGLQNTDTQYF
v_call: TRBV5-1
clone_size: -
d_call: TRBD1
j_call: TRBJ2-3

cdr3_nt: TGCGCCAGCAGCTGGCGGACTATGTCGAACACCGGGGAGCTGTTTTTT
cdr3_aa: CASSWRTMSNTGELFF
v_call: TRBV5-1
clone_size: -
d_call: -
j_call: TRBJ2-2

cdr3_nt: TGTGCCAGCAGTACCCTCAGCCTGACAAGTAATTCACCCCTCCACTTT
cdr3_aa: CASSTLSLTSNSPLHF
v_call: TRBV27
clone_size: -
d_call: -
j_call: TRBJ1-6

cdr3_nt: TGTGCCAGCAACTTAACCGGGACAGGGCCAAACATTCAGTACTTC
cdr3_aa: CASNLTGTGPNIQYF
v_call: TRBV5-5
clone_size: -
d_call: TRBD1
j_call: TRBJ2-4

cdr3_nt: TGTGCCAGCCGACCGGACGGAGAGAGGAATGAGCAGTACTTC
cdr3_aa: CASRPDGERNEQYF
v_call: TRBV4-2
clone_size: -
d_call: -
j_call: TRBJ2-5

cdr3_nt: TGTGCCAGCAGTTTAAAAAGGGACAGCATGAACACTGAAGCTTTCTTT
cdr3_aa: CASSLKRDSMNTEAFF
v_call: TRBV27
clone_size: -
d_call: TRBD1
j_call: TRBJ1-1

cdr3_nt: TGTGCCAGCTGTTTTATGCGAGCGGGGAACACAGATACGCAGTATTTT
cdr3_aa: CASCFMRAGNTDTQYF
v_call: TRBV12-3/TRBV12-4
clone_size: -
d_call: TRBD2
j_call: TRBJ2-3

cdr3_nt: TGTGCCAGCAGCGTTAAGACAGTGCCAAGCTCCTACGAGCAGTACTTC
cdr3_aa: CASSVKTVPSSYEQYF
v_call: TRBV5-6
clone_size: -
d_call: -
j_call: TRBJ2-7

cdr3_nt: TGTGCCACCAGCAGAGATAGGCCCCGGGGCGCGGGCACCGGGGAGCTGTTTTTT
cdr3_aa: CATSRDRPRGAGTGELFF
v_call: TRBV15
clone_size: -
d_call: -
j_call: TRBJ2-2

cdr3_nt: TGTGCCAGCACTGACGTTGGACGCATCTCCTACAATGAGCAGTTCTTC
cdr3_aa: CASTDVGRISYNEQFF
v_call: TRBV6-1
clone_size: -
d_call: -
j_call: TRBJ2-1

cdr3_nt: TGTGCCAGCAGTGTAGCAGGGCTTATCTCCTACGAGCAGTACTTC
cdr3_aa: CASSVAGLISYEQYF
v_call: TRBV6-1
clone_size: -
d_call: -
j_call: TRBJ2-7

cdr3_nt: TGTGCCAGCAGCTCCCAGACAGGGTACGTGCCGAACACTGAAGCTTTCTTT
cdr3_aa: CASSSQTGYVPNTEAFF
v_call: TRBV11-1
clone_size: -
d_call: TRBD1
j_call: TRBJ1-1

cdr3_nt: TGCGCCTCCGCCGGGGGGGGCCACCAAATCGAGCAGTACTTC
cdr3_aa: CASAGGGHQIEQYF
v_call: TRBV5-1
clone_size: -
d_call: TRBD2
j_call: TRBJ2-7

cdr3_nt: TGTGCCAGCAGAGGGACACCGGACTATGGCTACACCTTC
cdr3_aa: CASRGTPDYGYTF
v_call: TRBV28
clone_size: -
d_call: -
j_call: TRBJ1-2

cdr3_nt: TGCAGTGCAGAAGTAGCGGACAGGGGGACCTATAATTCACCCCTCCACTTT
cdr3_aa: CSAEVADRGTYNSPLHF
v_call: TRBV20-1
clone_size: many
d_call: TRBD1
j_call: TRBJ1-6

cdr3_nt: TGCAGTGCTAGAAAGGGGGGGTGGATAGAGAATGAGCAGTTCTTC
cdr3_aa: CSARKGGWIENEQFF
v_call: TRBV20-1
clone_size: -
d_call: -
j_call: TRBJ2-1

cdr3_nt: TGTGCCAGCAGCCCTTACTACACCGGGGAGCTGTTTTTT
cdr3_aa: CASSPYYTGELFF
v_call: TRBV7-3
clone_size: -
d_call: -
j_call: TRBJ2-2

cdr3_nt: TGTGCCAGCAGCTCATGGGGAGAGCAGTACTTC
cdr3_aa: CASSSWGEQYF
v_call: TRBV11-2
clone_size: -
d_call: -
j_call: TRBJ2-7

cdr3_nt: TGTGCCAGCAGCGTAACCCAGGGCCAAGAGACCCAGTACTTC
cdr3_aa: CASSVTQGQETQYF
v_call: TRBV9
clone_size: many
d_call: -
j_call: TRBJ2-5

cdr3_nt: TGTGCCAGCAGCGGCAGGGTGGCGACCCACTTT
cdr3_aa: CASSGRVATHF
v_call: TRBV11-2
clone_size: -
d_call: -
j_call: TRBJ1-6

cdr3_nt: TGTGCCAGCAGTTTAAGCCCGGAGTACGAGCAGTACTTC
cdr3_aa: CASSLSPEYEQYF
v_call: TRBV27
clone_size: few
d_call: -
j_call: TRBJ2-7

cdr3_nt: TGCGCCAGCAGCAACGCTCAGGGTTTGGCCTACGAGCAGTACTTC
cdr3_aa: CASSNAQGLAYEQYF
v_call: TRBV5-1
clone_size: few
d_call: -
j_call: TRBJ2-7

cdr3_nt: TGTGCCAGCAGCTTATCGACAGGGGACGGAGAGACCCAGTACTTC
cdr3_aa: CASSLSTGDGETQYF
v_call: TRBV7-6
clone_size: -
d_call: TRBD1
j_call: TRBJ2-5

cdr3_nt: TGTGCCAGCAGCTTGGCTCAGGGGAACACTGAAGCTTTCTTT
cdr3_aa: CASSLAQGNTEAFF
v_call: TRBV5-6
clone_size: few
d_call: -
j_call: TRBJ1-1

cdr3_nt: TGCGCCAGCAGCTTGGACCTCAGGAACACTGAAGCTTTCTTT
cdr3_aa: CASSLDLRNTEAFF
v_call: TRBV5-1
clone_size: -
d_call: -
j_call: TRBJ1-1

cdr3_nt: TGTGCCAGCAGTCCTAAGGGGATTCACTACTATGGCTACACCTTC
cdr3_aa: CASSPKGIHYYGYTF
v_call: TRBV27
clone_size: few
d_call: -
j_call: TRBJ1-2

cdr3_nt: TGTGCCAGCAGCCACCCGGGACGGGCCTACGAGCAGTACTTC
cdr3_aa: CASSHPGRAYEQYF
v_call: TRBV27
clone_size: few
d_call: -
j_call: TRBJ2-7

cdr3_nt: TGCGCCAGCAGCCAAGAAAGCGGGAGGTGGTCCTACGAGCAGTACTTC
cdr3_aa: CASSQESGRWSYEQYF
v_call: TRBV5-1
clone_size: few
d_call: TRBD2
j_call: TRBJ2-7

cdr3_nt: TGTGCCAGTAGTGAACAGGTGGATACTGAAGCTTTCTTT
cdr3_aa: CASSEQVDTEAFF
v_call: TRBV19
clone_size: -
d_call: -
j_call: TRBJ1-1

cdr3_nt: TGTGCCAGCAGTCCCGGACGGGTAACCTACGAGCAGTACTTC
cdr3_aa: CASSPGRVTYEQYF
v_call: TRBV12-3/TRBV12-4
clone_size: few
d_call: -
j_call: TRBJ2-7

cdr3_nt: TGTGCCACCAGTCTCCGGGACAGGGGGCTCCGGTACGAGCAGTACTTC
cdr3_aa: CATSLRDRGLRYEQYF
v_call: TRBV28
clone_size: -
d_call: TRBD1
j_call: TRBJ2-7

cdr3_nt: TGCGCCAGCAGCCCCAGCGGGGGATACAATGGGCAGTTCTTC
cdr3_aa: CASSPSGGYNGQFF
v_call: TRBV5-1
clone_size: -
d_call: TRBD2
j_call: TRBJ2-1

cdr3_nt: TGCAGTGCGACCCCTGGCACTAGAAGACAAGAGACCCAGTACTTC
cdr3_aa: CSATPGTRRQETQYF
v_call: TRBV20-1
clone_size: -
d_call: -
j_call: TRBJ2-5

cdr3_nt: TGTGCCAGCCGGGACTCGAACTACAATGAGCAGTTCTTC
cdr3_aa: CASRDSNYNEQFF
v_call: TRBV6-4
clone_size: few
d_call: -
j_call: TRBJ2-1

cdr3_nt: TGTGCCAGCAGCTTAACCCGACAACCTAGCAATCAGCCCCAGCATTTT
cdr3_aa: CASSLTRQPSNQPQHF
v_call: TRBV7-8
clone_size: few
d_call: -
j_call: TRBJ1-5

cdr3_nt: TGTGCCAGCAGCCAAGATGATCGCGAGCAGTACTTC
cdr3_aa: CASSQDDREQYF
v_call: TRBV3-1
clone_size: -
d_call: -
j_call: TRBJ2-7

cdr3_nt: TGTGCCAGCAGCTTAAATGGCGGGAACTACAATGAGCAGTTCTTC
cdr3_aa: CASSLNGGNYNEQFF
v_call: TRBV7-2
clone_size: -
d_call: -
j_call: TRBJ2-1

cdr3_nt: TGTGCCAGCAGACCGGACAGCTCCTACAATGAGCAGTTCTTC
cdr3_aa: CASRPDSSYNEQFF
v_call: TRBV25-1
clone_size: -
d_call: -
j_call: TRBJ2-1

cdr3_nt: TGCGCCAGCAGCCAAGATTCGAATTCCGGGAACGGGCAGTACTTC
cdr3_aa: CASSQDSNSGNGQYF
v_call: TRBV4-1
clone_size: -
d_call: -
j_call: TRBJ2-5

cdr3_nt: TGCGCCAGCAGCCCGGAGGGGACAGGGTGTTCCTACGAGCAGTACTTC
cdr3_aa: CASSPEGTGCSYEQYF
v_call: TRBV5-1
clone_size: -
d_call: TRBD1
j_call: TRBJ2-7

cdr3_nt: TGTGCCAGCAGCCTAGTCGGACAGGGGGCCTACGAGCAGTACTTC
cdr3_aa: CASSLVGQGAYEQYF
v_call: TRBV7-2
clone_size: many
d_call: TRBD1
j_call: TRBJ2-7

cdr3_nt: TGTGCCAGCAGCTTGGACCCAGCGGGACTACCCTACGAGCAGTACTTC
cdr3_aa: CASSLDPAGLPYEQYF
v_call: TRBV5-6
clone_size: once
d_call: TRBD2
j_call: TRBJ2-7

cdr3_nt: TGTGCCAGCAGCCGAGGAGGCGGTCCCTACGAGCAGTACTTC
cdr3_aa: CASSRGGGPYEQYF
v_call: TRBV7-2
clone_size: -
d_call: -
j_call: TRBJ2-7

cdr3_nt: TGCGCCAGCAGCCAAGCGGGGAGCGAGCAGTACGAGCAGTACTTC
cdr3_aa: CASSQAGSEQYEQYF
v_call: TRBV4-3
clone_size: -
d_call: -
j_call: TRBJ2-7

cdr3_nt: TGCAGTGCAGGCTTAGCGGGATTCTACAATGAGCAGTTCTTC
cdr3_aa: CSAGLAGFYNEQFF
v_call: TRBV20-1
clone_size: few
d_call: TRBD2
j_call: TRBJ2-1

cdr3_nt: TGCGCCAGCAGCTTTACTAGCGGGACCAGGAGGGGCTACAATGAGCAGTTCTTC
cdr3_aa: CASSFTSGTRRGYNEQFF
v_call: TRBV5-1
clone_size: -
d_call: TRBD2
j_call: TRBJ2-1

cdr3_nt: TGTGCCAGCAGTCCCTGGGGTAGCGGGAGGGCAGTCGGAGATACGCAGTATTTT
cdr3_aa: CASSPWGSGRAVGDTQYF
v_call: TRBV27
clone_size: once
d_call: TRBD2
j_call: TRBJ2-3

cdr3_nt: TGTGCCAGCAGTCTTAGACAGGGGGGGGGTGCGGCCTACAATGAGCAGTTCTTC
cdr3_aa: CASSLRQGGGAAYNEQFF
v_call: TRBV27
clone_size: few
d_call: TRBD1
j_call: TRBJ2-1

cdr3_nt: TGTGCCAGCAGCTTACCGGGACAGGGGACCAACACTGAAGCTTTCTTT
cdr3_aa: CASSLPGQGTNTEAFF
v_call: TRBV7-9
clone_size: -
d_call: TRBD1
j_call: TRBJ1-1

cdr3_nt: TGTGCCAGCAGCTCTCGAAGTCGCAGGGGGCGGTTAGGGGAGCTGTTTTTT
cdr3_aa: CASSSRSRRGRLGELFF
v_call: TRBV11-2
clone_size: -
d_call: TRBD1
j_call: TRBJ2-2

cdr3_nt: TGTGCCATCAGTCTGGGGAACACTGAAGCTTTCTTT
cdr3_aa: CAISLGNTEAFF
v_call: TRBV10-3
clone_size: many
d_call: -
j_call: TRBJ1-1

cdr3_nt: TGTGCCAGCAGCTTAGGATCTGGGAAGCAGTTCTTC
cdr3_aa: CASSLGSGKQFF
v_call: TRBV7-9
clone_size: -
d_call: -
j_call: TRBJ2-1

cdr3_nt: TGTGCCAGCAGCCAAGATTCCGCGGGCGTCATCGGGGTGGCCCAGTACTTC
cdr3_aa: CASSQDSAGVIGVAQYF
v_call: TRBV3-1
clone_size: once
d_call: -
j_call: TRBJ2-7

cdr3_nt: TGCAGTGCTAGAGGGTGGAATCGCTGCAATGAGCAGTTCTTC
cdr3_aa: CSARGWNRCNEQFF
v_call: TRBV20-1
clone_size: -
d_call: -
j_call: TRBJ2-1